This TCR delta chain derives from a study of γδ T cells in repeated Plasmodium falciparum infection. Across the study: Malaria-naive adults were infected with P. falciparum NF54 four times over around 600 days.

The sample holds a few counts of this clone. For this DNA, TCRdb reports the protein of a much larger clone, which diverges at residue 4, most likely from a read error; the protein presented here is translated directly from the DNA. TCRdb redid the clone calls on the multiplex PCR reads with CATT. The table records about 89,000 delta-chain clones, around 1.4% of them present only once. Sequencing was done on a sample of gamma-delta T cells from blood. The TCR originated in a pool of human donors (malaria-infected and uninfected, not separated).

In DNA form, the CDR3 reads TGTGCCTGTGGCACCGTTCTGGGATACAAGAGCTCCTGGGACACCCGACAGATGTTTTTC. Encoded protein: CACGTVLGYKSSWDTRQMFF. The chain employs TRDV2 and TRDJ3, with TRDD3 matching over 7 bases. The J gene, left out of TCRdb, was set here by checking the DNA against germline. This CDR3 is built from 20 residues. From germline, CDR1 is GEAIGNYY and CDR2 EKD.